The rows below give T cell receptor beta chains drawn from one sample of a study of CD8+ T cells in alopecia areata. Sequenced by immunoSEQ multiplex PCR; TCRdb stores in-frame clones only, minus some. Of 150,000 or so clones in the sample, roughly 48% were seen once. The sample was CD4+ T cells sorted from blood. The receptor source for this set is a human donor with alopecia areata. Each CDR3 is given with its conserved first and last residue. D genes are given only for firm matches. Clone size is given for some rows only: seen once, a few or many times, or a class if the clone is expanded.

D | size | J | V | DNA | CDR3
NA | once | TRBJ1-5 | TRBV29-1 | TGCAGCGTCACAGCTACGGGAAATCAGCCCCAGCATTTT | CSVTATGNQPQHF
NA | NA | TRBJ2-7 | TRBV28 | TGTGCCAGCAGTCCATCGACCAGATACGAGCAGTACTTC | CASSPSTRYEQYF
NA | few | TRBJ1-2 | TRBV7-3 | TGTGCCAGCAGCTTATCGGGCAGCTATGGCTACACCTTC | CASSLSGSYGYTF
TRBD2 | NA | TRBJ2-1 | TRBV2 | TGTGCCAGCAGTGAAGCTAGACTAGCGGGCTACAATGAGCAGTTCTTC | CASSEARLAGYNEQFF
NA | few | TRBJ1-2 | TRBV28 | TGTGCCAGCAGTCCCCCGCCTTACACCTTC | CASSPPPYTF
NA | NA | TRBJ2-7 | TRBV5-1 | TGCGCCAGCAGCCAAAATGGCGGCTTCTCAACGGGGGAGCAGTACTTC | CASSQNGGFSTGEQYF
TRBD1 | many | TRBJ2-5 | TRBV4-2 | TGTGCCAGCAGCCAAGAAGGGACAGGCGACGAGACCCAGTACTTC | CASSQEGTGDETQYF
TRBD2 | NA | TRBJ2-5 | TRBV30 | TGTGCCAGTGCCGGCGGGAGGTGGGAGACCCAGTACTTC | CASAGGRWETQYF
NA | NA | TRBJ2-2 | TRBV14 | TGTGCCAGCAGCCTTTTCCAGAACACCGGGGAGCTGTTTTTT | CASSLFQNTGELFF
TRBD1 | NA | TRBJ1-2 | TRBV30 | TGTGCCTGGGAGGACAGGGTCCGAGGCTACACCTTC | CAWEDRVRGYTF